This record concerns one T cell receptor beta chain sequence. This record comes from a study of blood T cell repertoires in COVID-19. Study as a whole: Whether acute or convalescent, the COVID-19 samples came from the United States, Italy and Spain. From T cells, B-cell-depleted T cells, or PBMCs came the material, which was cDNA or gDNA.

In the authors' methods: Cell counts per sample came from amplifying reference gene primers. Clones were read by immunoSEQ multiplex PCR, and TCRdb kept only the in-frame ones, dropping some. That table is the source of V, J and clone size, and D and trimming were worked out from the DNA. This repertoire shows tens of thousands of clones, around 85% found once; its top ten account for over 25%. Unmatched junction bases numbered 3, after V lost 0 bases and J lost 6 bases. This CDR3 region has 15 residues. The germline V gene has CDR1 LGHNA and CDR2 YSLEER. This clonotype was sampled from an elderly man with active or convalescent COVID-19. Sequenced: peripheral blood. The chain recombines TRBV4-3 with TRBJ2-2; 8 bases match TRBD2. The CDR3 here is CASSQDLLAAGELFF. The CDR3 region has the DNA TGCGCCAGCAGCCAAGACCTACTAGCGGCCGGGGAGCTGTTTTTT.